The 20 T cell receptor beta chains reported below all come from one sample, sequenced in a study of blood T cell repertoires in COVID-19. Sequencing used immunoSEQ multiplex PCR; TCRdb keeps in-frame clones, though not all of them. Of just over 300,000 clones listed, under 90% are singletons. Material: PBMCs or T cells enriched from blood (not recorded which). The receptors originated from a man between 25 and 39 years old who had recovered from COVID-19.

The rearrangement links TRBV27 to TRBJ2-1, with TRBD2 matching over 7 bases. V shed 8 bases, J shed 7 bases, and the junction held 5 bases outside the gene matches. This CDR3 is built from 12 residues. Looked up from germline, CDR1 is MNHEY and CDR2 is SMNVEV (reference sequence). This CDR3 reads CASALGGNEQFF. In nucleotides, the CDR3 is TGTGCCAGCGCATTGGGGGGGAATGAGCAGTTCTTC.

The chain employs TRBV29-1 and TRBJ2-1; 9 bases fit TRBD2. Germline V lookup: CDR1 SQVTM, CDR2 ANQGSEA. J gave up 0 bases and V 4 bases, and 7 bases lay outside the gene matches. The CDR3 extends over 16 amino acids. The CDR3 is CSVVWAGGNSYNEQFF. Written as DNA, the CDR3 is TGCAGCGTTGTATGGGCGGGAGGGAACTCCTACAATGAGCAGTTCTTC.

The chain joins TRBV19 to TRBJ2-1; possibly TRBD1 for D (6 bases). V shed 3 bases and J shed 10 bases, with 16 bases lying between them. This CDR3 contains 14 residues. The V gene's germline CDR1 is LNHDA and CDR2 SQIVND (reference sequence). CDR3 residues: CASSIRVAQGEQFF. The CDR3, as DNA: TGTGCCAGTAGTATTCGCGTGGCGCAGGGGGAGCAGTTCTTC. The complete variable domain, with remaining parts taken from reference TRBV19 and TRBJ2-1, reads DGGITQSPKYLFRKEGQNVTLSCEQNLNHDAMYWYRQDPGQGLRLIYYSQIVNDFQKGDIAEGYSVSREKKESFPLTVTSAQKNPTAFYLCASSIRVAQGEQFFGPGTRLTVL.

This clone appeared a few times. This chain joins TRBV2 and TRBJ2-7; tentatively, D is TRBD2 (5 bases). Germline assignment: CDR1 SNHLY and CDR2 FYNNEI. V gave up 4 bases and J gave up 9 bases, with 10 bases separating them. CDR3 length: 11 amino acids. The CDR3: CASSAQSGQYF. The CDR3 DNA is TGTGCCAGCAGTGCACAAAGCGGGCAGTACTTC. The complete variable domain, with remaining parts taken from reference TRBV2 and TRBJ2-7, reads EPEVTQTPSHQVTQMGQEVILRCVPISNHLYFYWYRQILGQKVEFLVSFYNNEISEKSEIFDDQFSVERPDGSNFTLKIRSTKLEDSAMYFCASSAQSGQYFGPGTRLTVT.

The chain is built from TRBV7-8 and TRBJ1-5; no firm D call. Looked up from germline, CDR1 is SGHVS and CDR2 is FQNEAQ. The CDR3 is 16 amino acids. The V end was cut by 1 base, the J end by 0 bases, with 10 bases between. CDR3 sequence: CASSLVAQYSNQPQHF. CDR3 coding DNA: TGTGCCAGCAGCTTAGTAGCGCAATATAGCAATCAGCCCCAGCATTTT.

J is TRBJ2-1 and V is TRBV6-4, with 10 bases aligning to TRBD2. The CDR3 extends over 15 amino acids. Losses at the gene ends were 2 bases for V and 3 bases for J; bases not matched to a gene: 1. CDR1 and CDR2 (germline): MRHNA, SNTAGT. The CDR3 spells CASSDLAGDYNEQFF. The CDR3 DNA sequence: TGTGCCAGCAGTGACCTAGCGGGGGACTACAATGAGCAGTTCTTC.

The CDR3 DNA reads TGTGCCAGCAGCGGGAAGACTAGCGGGGACCAAGAGACCCAGTACTTC. It encodes CASSGKTSGDQETQYF. The genes are TRBV5-4 and TRBJ2-5; TRBD2 matches 11 bases. In germline, CDR1 is SGHNT, CDR2 YYREEE (reference sequence). After removal of 4 bases from V and 0 bases from J, the junction contained 5 bases not matched to a gene. This CDR3 is 16 amino acids long.

About this clone: The same CDR3 can be traced to other DNA sequences in this sample. This rearrangement joins TRBV18 to TRBJ2-5; D gene unclear. V dropped 6 bases and J dropped 5 bases, with 10 bases sitting between them. Per the germline V gene, CDR1 is KGHSH and CDR2 is LQKENI. This CDR3 has 12 residues. The DNA of the CDR3 is TGTGCCAGCTCCCCTTCCAGGGAGACCCAGTACTTC. It codes for CASSPSRETQYF.

This clone showed up just once. This rearrangement joins TRBV6-6 to TRBJ1-6; TRBD1 might be the D (6 bases). Trimming cost V 10 bases and J 5 bases, with 18 bases left between them. The CDR3 contains 15 residues. Germline V gene sequence: CDR1 MNHNY, CDR2 SVGAGI (reference sequence). CDR3 DNA sequence: TGTGCCACGAAGGGGGAGGGAAGGGATAATTCACCCCTCCACTTT. Translation gives CATKGEGRDNSPLHF.

The rearrangement joins TRBV10-2 to TRBJ2-7, with a possible D match to TRBD1 (6 bases). The germline V gene encodes CDR1 WSHSY and CDR2 SAAADI. This CDR3 has 16 amino acids. The V end was cut by 3 bases, the J end by 0 bases, with 15 bases between. CDR3 region: CASSDGPQDSSYEQYF. CDR3 DNA sequence: TGCGCCAGCAGTGACGGGCCTCAGGACAGCTCCTACGAGCAGTACTTC.

The chain has TRBV19 and TRBJ2-2; 8 bases map to TRBD1. Germline V lookup: CDR1 LNHDA, CDR2 SQIVND (reference sequence). Trimming took 5 bases from V and 5 from J; bases not matched to a gene: 7. This CDR3 is built from 15 residues. This CDR3 is CASSPGGHGTGELFF. CDR3 bases: TGTGCCAGTAGTCCAGGGGGCCACGGGACCGGGGAGCTGTTTTTT.

V gene TRBV5-1 combines with J gene TRBJ1-2; 7 nucleotides align to TRBD1. Germline V gives CDR1 SGHRS, CDR2 YFSETQ. The ends lost 2 bases at V and 6 bases at J; junction bases unmatched: 7. The CDR3 sequence is 14 residues long. In DNA form, the CDR3 reads TGCGCCAGCAGCTTCCAGGGGGACGCGGATGGCTACACCTTC. The encoded protein is CASSFQGDADGYTF. Together with reference TRBV5-1 and TRBJ1-2, the CDR3 gives the full variable domain: KAGVTQTPRYLIKTRGQQVTLSCSPISGHRSVSWYQQTPGQGLQFLFEYFSETQRNKGNFPGRFSGRQFSNSRSEMNVSTLELGDSALYLCASSFQGDADGYTFGSGTRLTVV.

This chain joins TRBV12-3 or TRBV12-4 and TRBJ2-7; weak D call: TRBD1 (5 bases). V gave up 6 bases and J gave up 3 bases, with 6 bases separating them. The length of the CDR3 is 11 residues. This chain's CDR3 is CASRQGYEQYF. The CDR3 nucleotides are TGTGCCAGCAGGCAGGGCTACGAGCAGTACTTC.

This clone appeared once. This chain uses TRBV19 with TRBJ2-3, with D possibly matching TRBD1 (5 bases). Germline V lookup: CDR1 LNHDA, CDR2 SQIVND (reference sequence). The CDR3 length is 12 residues. The V end was cut by 4 bases, the J end by 14 bases, with 16 bases between. The CDR3 is CASSTQGTHPYF. In nucleotides, the CDR3 is TGTGCCAGTAGTACCCAGGGTACTCATCCGTATTTT.

The chain employs TRBV6-5 and TRBJ1-3; D remains unclear. V was cut by 0 bases and J by 0 bases, with 6 bases left in between. The CDR3 runs 15 residues. The germline V gene has CDR1 MNHEY and CDR2 SVGAGI. CDR3 in amino acids: CASSYSGISGNTIYF. CDR3 in DNA: TGTGCCAGCAGTTACTCCGGGATCTCTGGAAACACCATATATTTT.

The V and J genes are TRBV3-1 (or the pseudogene TRBV3-2) and TRBJ2-3; 10 bases agree with TRBD1. The V gene end was trimmed by 1 base and the J gene end by 2 bases; junction bases not matched to a gene: 6. Germline loops: CDR1 LGHDT, CDR2 YNNKEL (reference sequence). CDR3 length: 17 residues. The CDR3 sequence is CASSQGRQGAFTDTQYF. Here the CDR3 DNA reads TGTGCCAGCAGCCAAGGACGACAGGGGGCATTCACAGATACGCAGTATTTT.

The chain joins TRBV7-2 to TRBJ2-1; perhaps TRBD2 as D (5 bases). Germline assignment: CDR1 SGHTA and CDR2 FQGNSA. Trimming took off 10 bases at V and 4 bases at J, with 17 bases between the two ends. The CDR3 is 14 amino acids. The CDR3 coding sequence is TGTGCCACCGTACTAGGATCAGAGTACAATGAGCAGTTCTTC. This sequence encodes CATVLGSEYNEQFF.

This chain connects TRBV27 to TRBJ2-3; D may be TRBD1 (6 bases). Trimming took 3 bases from V and 4 from J, leaving 11 bases between them. In germline, CDR1 is MNHEY, CDR2 SMNVEV (reference sequence). The CDR3 spans 14 residues. Here the CDR3 reads CASSFTGMADTQYF. The CDR3 coding sequence is TGTGCCAGCAGTTTCACAGGGATGGCAGATACGCAGTATTTT.

The rearrangement uses TRBV5-4 and TRBJ2-7; D is possibly TRBD1 (6 bases). Per germline, CDR1 SGHNT and CDR2 YYREEE (reference sequence). This CDR3 has 14 residues. V lost 0 bases and J 5 bases, leaving 12 bases between the germline ends. The CDR3: CASSLVSRGHEQYF. The DNA for the CDR3 is TGTGCCAGCAGCTTGGTTTCCAGGGGCCACGAGCAGTACTTC. The entire variable domain, with the rest obtained from reference TRBV5-4 and TRBJ2-7, is as follows: ETGVTQSPTHLIKTRGQQVTLRCSSQSGHNTVSWYQQALGQGPQFIFQYYREEENGRGNFPPRFSGLQFPNYSSELNVNALELDDSALYLCASSLVSRGHEQYFGPGTRLTVT.

This sequence joins TRBV18 and TRBJ1-1, with 10 bases that match TRBD1. CDR3 length equals 17 residues. V shed 5 bases and J 0 bases; nucleotides not matched to a gene: 9. Germline-derived CDR1 and CDR2 are KGHSH and LQKENI. CDR3: CASSLHMGQGLNTEAFF. The CDR3 DNA reads as TGTGCCAGCTCATTACATATGGGACAGGGGTTGAACACTGAAGCTTTCTTT.